The 28 T cell receptor beta chains in this list originate from one sample, sequenced in a study of beta chain features in type 1 diabetes. Every bit of the isolated RNA underwent reverse transcription, so sequencing read expressed TCRB transcripts. Assay used: immunoSEQ multiplex PCR; TCRdb lists only in-frame clones, some missing. Of 250,000 to 300,000 clones listed, 8% are singletons. The source material was central memory CD4+ T cells from blood. These receptor sequences come from a woman aged 18-29 years in good health.

Only a few counts were recorded for this clone. The chain uses TRBV14 and TRBJ1-1; D is unclear. The CDR3 is made up of 17 amino acids. V was shortened by 1 base and J by 0 bases, with 15 bases between the two germline ends. Germline assignment: CDR1 SGHDN and CDR2 FVKESK. The DNA for the CDR3 is TGTGCCAGCAGCCAAGGAGCCAGGACCTCCATGAACACTGAAGCTTTCTTT. Translation gives CASSQGARTSMNTEAFF.

This chain joins TRBV29-1 and TRBJ2-1; D ambiguous. Germline loops: CDR1 SQVTM, CDR2 ANQGSEA. This CDR3 region has 14 residues. V gave up 3 bases and J gave up 5 bases, with 14 bases separating them. CDR3 coding DNA: TGCAGCGTTGATGGGGAAGGCGGTGACAATGAGCAGTTCTTC. Translating gives CSVDGEGGDNEQFF.

The V gene is TRBV7-2, the J gene TRBJ2-5, with 7 positions matching TRBD1. Germline V CDR1 and CDR2: SGHTA, FQGNSA. CDR3 size: 14 residues. V dropped 5 bases and J dropped 3; count of bases not matched to a gene: 6. CDR3 bases: TGTGCCAGCAGCACAAACAGGGGCAAAGAGACCCAGTACTTC. Its translation: CASSTNRGKETQYF.

The table lists this clone with a few counts. V gene TRBV19 combines with J gene TRBJ2-1; perhaps TRBD2 as D (7 bases). The V end lost 7 bases, the J end lost 7 bases, and 17 bases lay between the germline ends. Germline loops: CDR1 LNHDA, CDR2 SQIVND (reference sequence). The CDR3 spans 14 residues. The CDR3 DNA follows: TGTGCCAGTACGGGGGGCCGGTTTCGGAATGAGCAGTTCTTC. This sequence encodes CASTGGRFRNEQFF.

The V gene is TRBV18, the J gene TRBJ2-7, with TRBD2 identical over 9 bases. V trimming: 6 bases; J trimming: 4 bases; junction bases outside the gene matches: 7. The CDR3 length is 14 residues. Germline assignment: CDR1 KGHSH and CDR2 LQKENI. As DNA, the CDR3 is TGTGCCAGCTCTCGCGAGCGGGGGGAATACGAGCAGTACGTC. Translation gives CASSRERGEYEQYV.

The chain uses TRBV2 and TRBJ2-1, with 9 bases that match TRBD2. Per germline, CDR1 SNHLY and CDR2 FYNNEI. The V segment lost 2 bases and the J segment 4 bases; nucleotides outside the gene matches: 3. The CDR3 spans 15 residues. CDR3 nucleotides: TGTGCCAGCAGTGAAAACAGCGGGAGGTACAATGAGCAGTTCTTC. Translation gives CASSENSGRYNEQFF.

This clone was seen more than once but under ten times. The J gene is TRBJ2-5, the V gene TRBV7-2; tentatively, D is TRBD1 or TRBD2 (6 bases each). The CDR3 is 14 amino acids. Germline V gives CDR1 SGHTA, CDR2 FQGNSA. Between the trimmed V and J ends, which lost 3 bases and 3 bases, there was a span of 11 bases. The CDR3 DNA sequence: TGTGCCAGCAGCTTTTTTAGGGGGGAAGAGACCCAGTACTTC. Encoded protein: CASSFFRGEETQYF.

This clone has only a few counts. V gene TRBV7-2 combines with J gene TRBJ2-5, with D uncertain. V gave up 5 bases and J gave up 5 bases, with 9 bases separating them. This CDR3 has 12 residues. Germline loops: CDR1 SGHTA, CDR2 FQGNSA. In nucleotides, the CDR3 is TGTGCCAGCAGCCCCCCCTGGGAGACCCAGTACTTC. Translation: CASSPPWETQYF.

V usage is TRBV7-2 and J usage is TRBJ1-6; D ambiguous. Germline CDR1 is SGHTA and CDR2 is FQGNSA. The CDR3 contains 15 residues. The V gene lost 8 bases and the J gene lost 8 bases, with 19 bases spanning the gap. DNA for the CDR3: TGTGCCAGCCACGCTTTTGGCGGGATGGATTCACCCCTCCACTTT. Its protein is CASHAFGGMDSPLHF. Together with reference TRBV7-2 and TRBJ1-6, the CDR3 gives the full variable domain: GAGVSQSPSNKVTEKGKDVELRCDPISGHTALYWYRQSLGQGLEFLIYFQGNSAPDKSGLPSDRFSAERTGGSVSTLTIQRTQQEDSAVYLCASHAFGGMDSPLHFGNGTRLTVT.

The sample holds a few counts of this clone. The chain links TRBV4-1 to TRBJ1-1; 9 nucleotides line up with TRBD1. The V and J ends lost 5 bases and 1 base, in that order; junction bases with no gene match: 5. The CDR3 is made up of 15 amino acids. The germline V gene has CDR1 MGHRA and CDR2 YSYEKL. This CDR3 is CASSFGTGRNTEAFF. The CDR3 region has the DNA TGCGCCAGCAGCTTTGGGACAGGGAGGAACACTGAAGCTTTCTTT.

The CDR3 nucleotides read TGTGCCAGCAGCCACTACTGGACTAGCGGGGGGCGGACCTACGAGCAGTACGTC. It yields the protein CASSHYWTSGGRTYEQYV. The V call is TRBV11-3, the J call TRBJ2-7; 14 positions match TRBD2. CDR3 size: 18 residues. Germline V gene data show CDR1 as SGHNT and CDR2 as YENEEA. V trimming: 5 bases; J trimming: 2 bases; junction bases outside the gene matches: 11.

Comments on this clone: A far larger clone is only one base removed, so a read error is likely. DNA for the CDR3: TGTGCCAGCAAAAATGAGCAGTTCTTC. Translating gives CASKNEQFF. The chain employs TRBV25-1 and TRBJ2-1; D gene uncertain. The V and J ends lost 7 bases and 7 bases respectively, with 2 bases between them. Germline CDR1 and CDR2: MGHDK and SYGVNS. The CDR3 loop spans 9 amino acids. Complete variable domain (other parts from reference TRBV25-1 and TRBJ2-1): EADIYQTPRYLVIGTGKKITLECSQTMGHDKMYWYQQDPGMELHLIHYSYGVNSTEKGDLSSESTVSRIRTEHFPLTLESARPSHTSQYLCASKNEQFFGPGTRLTVL.

This clone turned up a few times. The rearrangement joins TRBV14 to TRBJ2-6; D call uncertain. Germline values: CDR1 SGHDN, CDR2 FVKESK. The length of the CDR3 is 16 residues. The V and J ends lost 1 base and 1 base respectively, with 8 bases between them. This CDR3 is CASSQGSLSGANVLTF. CDR3 nucleotide sequence: TGTGCCAGCAGCCAAGGGTCTTTGTCTGGGGCCAACGTCCTGACTTTC.

Only a few counts were recorded for this clone. The rearrangement uses TRBV29-1 and TRBJ1-1; TRBD1 matches 10 bases. From germline, CDR1 is SQVTM and CDR2 ANQGSEA. Trimming at V came to 0 bases and at J to 3 bases, leaving 4 bases not matched to a gene. The CDR3 has 15 residues. CDR3 sequence (DNA): TGCAGCGTTGAAGATAGGACAGGGGGGGACACTGAAGCTTTCTTT. This translates into CSVEDRTGGDTEAFF.

V is TRBV28 and J is TRBJ2-1; 9 bases are a match to TRBD2. Unmatched junction bases numbered 7, after V lost 5 bases and J lost 2 bases. Germline CDR1 MDHEN, CDR2 SYDVKM. This CDR3 has 16 residues. CDR3 bases: TGTGCCAGCAGTCCCTTCGCGGGGGGGGCCTACAATGAGCAGTTCTTC. Amino acids: CASSPFAGGAYNEQFF.

In its sample, this clone was seen a few times. V and J are TRBV28 and TRBJ2-1; 7 nucleotides match TRBD1. This CDR3 is built from 16 residues. Trimming took 3 bases from V and 6 from J; bases not matched to a gene: 11. Germline CDR1 is MDHEN and CDR2 is SYDVKM. In nucleotides, the CDR3 is TGTGCCAGCAGTTTCATACTCTCGACAGGGTCCAATGAGCAGTTCTTC. It is translated as CASSFILSTGSNEQFF.

This clone was found a few times. CDR3 nucleotide sequence: TGTGCCAGCAAGGGGTTTCTAGGCCCAGATACGCAGTATTTT. This translates into CASKGFLGPDTQYF. The V call is TRBV4-2, the J call TRBJ2-3; D may be TRBD1 (5 bases). The CDR3 is 14 residues long. Germline V gene sequence: CDR1 LGHNA, CDR2 YNFKEQ. Trimming removed 7 bases from V and 4 bases from J, with 15 bases in between.

The sample holds many counts of this clone. This rearrangement joins TRBV7-2 to TRBJ1-1; a weak D match, TRBD1 (5 bases). This CDR3 contains 14 residues. The germline V gene encodes CDR1 SGHTA and CDR2 FQGNSA. V was pared by 2 bases and J by 11 bases, with 18 bases between. CDR3 sequence reads: CASSLSGRVDDAFF. The DNA of the CDR3 is TGTGCCAGCAGCTTATCGGGCAGGGTGGATGACGCTTTCTTT.

This clone was seen a few times. The rearrangement joins TRBV7-2 to TRBJ2-2; no reliable D call. Per the germline V gene, CDR1 is SGHTA and CDR2 is FQGNSA. Deletions cut 5 bases from V and 5 bases from J, with 9 bases between. The length of the CDR3 is 13 residues. In nucleotides, the CDR3 is TGTGCCAGCAGCCCACATGGGACCGGGGAGCTGTTTTTT. Its translation: CASSPHGTGELFF. The variable domain in full, with the rest retrieved from reference TRBV7-2 and TRBJ2-2, is GAGVSQSPSNKVTEKGKDVELRCDPISGHTALYWYRQSLGQGLEFLIYFQGNSAPDKSGLPSDRFSAERTGGSVSTLTIQRTQQEDSAVYLCASSPHGTGELFFGEGSRLTVL.

This clone was picked up a small number of times. The J gene is TRBJ1-1, the V gene TRBV28; a weak D match, TRBD1 (5 bases). Trimming removed 5 bases from V and 4 bases from J, with 17 bases in between. The CDR3 runs 15 residues. From germline, CDR1 is MDHEN and CDR2 SYDVKM. CDR3: CASSPPGLSSTEAFF. The CDR3 coding sequence is TGTGCCAGCAGTCCCCCGGGGCTTAGTAGCACTGAAGCTTTCTTT. Supplemented by reference TRBV28 and TRBJ1-1, the full variable domain reads DVKVTQSSRYLVKRTGEKVFLECVQDMDHENMFWYRQDPGLGLRLIYFSYDVKMKEKGDIPEGYSVSREKKERFSLILESASTNQTSMYLCASSPPGLSSTEAFFGQGTRLTVV.

This clone was seen a few times. This sequence joins TRBV9 and TRBJ1-4; D not certain. The CDR3 has 15 amino acids. CDR1 is SGDLS, CDR2 YYNGEE, per germline. The germline V and J ends were trimmed by 2 bases and 8 bases, with 16 bases remaining between them. CDR3 coding DNA: TGTGCCAGCAGCGTTCTGGGAGATATTCAGGAAAAACTGTTTTTT. This sequence encodes CASSVLGDIQEKLFF.

At least ten counts were recorded for this clone. The J gene is TRBJ2-2, the V gene TRBV28; either TRBD1 or TRBD2 may supply D (5 bases each). In germline, CDR1 is MDHEN, CDR2 SYDVKM. The CDR3 has 12 residues. V was pared by 6 bases and J by 16 bases, with 18 bases between. The CDR3 DNA reads as TGTGCCAGCAGGGGACCCCTCGGGAACGGGTTTTTT. Residues: CASRGPLGNGFF.

Only a few counts were recorded for this clone. The V and J genes are TRBV5-1 and TRBJ2-7; 10 bases line up with TRBD1. The germline V gene has CDR1 SGHRS and CDR2 YFSETQ. Unmatched junction bases numbered 3, after V lost 3 bases and J lost 6 bases. The CDR3 contains 13 residues. The CDR3 loop is CASSSGQGTEQYF. The DNA of the CDR3 is TGCGCCAGCAGCTCGGGACAGGGGACCGAGCAGTACTTC.

The V and J genes are TRBV5-5 and TRBJ1-5; D is undetermined. The V and J ends lost 4 bases and 0 bases respectively, with 11 bases between them. The CDR3 runs 15 residues. Looked up from germline, CDR1 is SGHKS and CDR2 is YYEKEE (reference sequence). The CDR3 bases are TGTGCCAGCAGCCAAGATCGACGTAGCAATCAGCCCCAGCATTTT. Its translation: CASSQDRRSNQPQHF.

V is TRBV5-1 and J is TRBJ2-7, with no clear D. CDR1 SGHRS and CDR2 YFSETQ come from the germline V gene. This CDR3 spans 13 amino acids. V gave up 5 bases and J gave up 1 base, with 10 bases separating them. CDR3 bases: TGCGCCAGCAGGTCGGACGGTTCCTACGAGCAGTACGTC. Its translation: CASRSDGSYEQYV.

There are a few counts of this clone. The chain couples TRBV18 to TRBJ2-5, with D perhaps TRBD1 (5 bases). Germline V gene lookup returns CDR1 KGHSH and CDR2 LQKENI. The CDR3 covers 13 residues. V dropped 2 bases and J dropped 5 bases, with 9 bases sitting between them. CDR3 nucleotides: TGTGCCAGCTCACCAGTGGACACCGAGACCCAGTACTTC. Its translation: CASSPVDTETQYF.

This clone showed up just a few times. The CDR3 DNA reads as TGCGCCAGCAGCCTACAGGGAGAAGAGACCCAGTACTTC. This sequence encodes CASSLQGEETQYF. The chain couples TRBV5-1 to TRBJ2-5, with D maybe TRBD1 (6 bases). The CDR3 runs 13 residues. V was cut by 4 bases and J by 3 bases, with 10 bases left in between. CDR1 and CDR2 (germline): SGHRS, YFSETQ.

This clone has just a few counts. The rearrangement uses TRBV5-1 and TRBJ2-3; 11 bases are a match to TRBD2. The junction had 6 bases not matched to a gene; V was cut back by 4 bases and J by 2 bases. The CDR3 covers 16 residues. Germline V CDR1 and CDR2: SGHRS, YFSETQ. This chain's CDR3 is CASSLGTSGDTDTQYF. CDR3 nucleotide sequence: TGCGCCAGCAGCCTCGGGACTAGCGGTGACACAGATACGCAGTATTTT. The entire variable domain, with the rest obtained from reference TRBV5-1 and TRBJ2-3, is as follows: KAGVTQTPRYLIKTRGQQVTLSCSPISGHRSVSWYQQTPGQGLQFLFEYFSETQRNKGNFPGRFSGRQFSNSRSEMNVSTLELGDSALYLCASSLGTSGDTDTQYFGPGTRLTVL.